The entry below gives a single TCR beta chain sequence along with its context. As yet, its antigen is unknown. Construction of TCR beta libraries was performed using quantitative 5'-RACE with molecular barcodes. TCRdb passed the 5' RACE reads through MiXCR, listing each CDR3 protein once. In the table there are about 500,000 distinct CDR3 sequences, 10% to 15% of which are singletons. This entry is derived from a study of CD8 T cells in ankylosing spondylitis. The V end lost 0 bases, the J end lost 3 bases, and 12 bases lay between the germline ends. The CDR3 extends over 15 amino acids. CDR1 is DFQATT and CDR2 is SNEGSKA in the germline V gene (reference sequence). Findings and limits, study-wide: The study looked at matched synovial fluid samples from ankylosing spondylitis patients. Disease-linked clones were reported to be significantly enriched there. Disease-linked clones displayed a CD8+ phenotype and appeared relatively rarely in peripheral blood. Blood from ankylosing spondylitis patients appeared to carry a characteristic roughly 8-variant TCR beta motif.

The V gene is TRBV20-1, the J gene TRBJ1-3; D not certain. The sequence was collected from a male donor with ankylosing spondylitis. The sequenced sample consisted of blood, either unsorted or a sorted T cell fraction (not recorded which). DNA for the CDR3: TGCAGTGCTAGAGATCATACGAGCTTTGGAAACACCATATATTTT. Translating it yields CSARDHTSFGNTIYF.